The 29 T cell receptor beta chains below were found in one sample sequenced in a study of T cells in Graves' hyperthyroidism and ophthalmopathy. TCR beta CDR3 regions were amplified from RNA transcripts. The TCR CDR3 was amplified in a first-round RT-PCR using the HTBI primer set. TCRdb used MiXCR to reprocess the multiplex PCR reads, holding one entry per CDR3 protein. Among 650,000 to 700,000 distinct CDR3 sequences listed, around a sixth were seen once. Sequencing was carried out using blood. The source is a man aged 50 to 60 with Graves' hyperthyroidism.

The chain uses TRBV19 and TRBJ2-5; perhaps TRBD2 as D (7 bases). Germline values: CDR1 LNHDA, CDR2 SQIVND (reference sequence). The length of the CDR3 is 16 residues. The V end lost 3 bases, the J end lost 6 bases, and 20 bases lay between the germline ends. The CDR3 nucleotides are TGTGCCAGTAGTATGTGGGGGGGCGGGCCGAAAAAGACCCAGTACTTC. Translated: CASSMWGGGPKKTQYF.

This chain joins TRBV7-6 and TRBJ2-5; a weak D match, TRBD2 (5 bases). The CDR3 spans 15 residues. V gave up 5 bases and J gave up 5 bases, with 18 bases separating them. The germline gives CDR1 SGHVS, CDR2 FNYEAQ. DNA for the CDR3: TGTGCCAGCAGCCAGCGGACTGAAAGGTGGGAGACCCAGTACTTC. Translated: CASSQRTERWETQYF.

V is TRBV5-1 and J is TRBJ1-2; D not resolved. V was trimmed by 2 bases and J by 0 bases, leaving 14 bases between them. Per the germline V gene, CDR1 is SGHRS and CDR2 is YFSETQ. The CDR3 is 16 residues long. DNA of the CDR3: TGCGCCAGCAGCTTAGTACAAGGCTCCACTAACTATGGCTACACCTTC. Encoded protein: CASSLVQGSTNYGYTF.

The CDR3 region is CASRGGLAGVSYEQYF. CDR3 nucleotide sequence: TGTGCCAGCAGGGGGGGACTAGCGGGCGTCTCCTACGAGCAGTACTTC. The chain is built from TRBV12-3 or TRBV12-4 and TRBJ2-7; 12 positions agree with TRBD2. The CDR3 is 16 residues long. After removal of 6 bases from V and 0 bases from J, the junction contained 6 bases not matched to a gene.

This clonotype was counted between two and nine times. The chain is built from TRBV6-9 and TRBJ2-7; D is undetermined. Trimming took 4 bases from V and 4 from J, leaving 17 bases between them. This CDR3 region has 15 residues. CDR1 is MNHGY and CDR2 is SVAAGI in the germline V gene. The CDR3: CASSFRHPNSYEQYF. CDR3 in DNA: TGTGCCAGCAGTTTTCGACACCCTAATTCTTACGAGCAGTACTTC.

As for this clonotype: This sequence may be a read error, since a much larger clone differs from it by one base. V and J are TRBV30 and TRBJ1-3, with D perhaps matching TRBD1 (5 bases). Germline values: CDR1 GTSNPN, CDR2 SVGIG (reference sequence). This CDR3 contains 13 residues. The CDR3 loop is CARSAGSGNTIYF. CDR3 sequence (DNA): TGTGCCCGGAGTGCAGGGTCTGGAAACACCATATATTTT.

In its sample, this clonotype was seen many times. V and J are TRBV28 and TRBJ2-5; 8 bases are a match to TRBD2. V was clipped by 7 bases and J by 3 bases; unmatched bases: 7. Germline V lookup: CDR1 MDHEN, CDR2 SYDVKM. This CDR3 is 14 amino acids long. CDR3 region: CASTPGGAKETQYF. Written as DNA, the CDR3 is TGTGCCAGCACCCCCGGGGGGGCCAAAGAGACCCAGTACTTC.

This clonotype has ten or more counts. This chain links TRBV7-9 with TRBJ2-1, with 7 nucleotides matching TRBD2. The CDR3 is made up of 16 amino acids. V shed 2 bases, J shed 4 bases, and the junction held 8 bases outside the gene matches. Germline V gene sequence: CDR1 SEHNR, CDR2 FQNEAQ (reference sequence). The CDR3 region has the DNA TGTGCCAGCAGCTTAAAAGCGGGATGGGCGTACAATGAGCAGTTCTTC. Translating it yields CASSLKAGWAYNEQFF.

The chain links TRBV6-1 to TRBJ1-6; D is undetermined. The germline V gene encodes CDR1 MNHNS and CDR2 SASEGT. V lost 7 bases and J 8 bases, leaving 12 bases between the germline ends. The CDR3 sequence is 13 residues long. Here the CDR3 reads CASTTDPHSPLHF. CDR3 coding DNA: TGTGCCAGCACAACAGACCCCCATTCACCCCTCCACTTT.

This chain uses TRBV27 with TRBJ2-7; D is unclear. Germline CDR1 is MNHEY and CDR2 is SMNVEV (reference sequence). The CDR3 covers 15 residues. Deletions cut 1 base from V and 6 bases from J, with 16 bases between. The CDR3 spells CASSLLGSRPLEQYF. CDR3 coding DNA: TGTGCCAGCAGTTTATTAGGCAGCCGCCCGCTCGAGCAGTACTTC.

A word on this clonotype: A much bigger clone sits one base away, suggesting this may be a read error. Here the CDR3 DNA reads TGCGTCAGCAGCGTCGCATTACAGGGTTCAGATGGCTACACCTTC. Translation: CVSSVALQGSDGYTF. This chain links TRBV5-1 with TRBJ1-2, with D possibly matching TRBD1 (6 bases). Germline V gene lookup returns CDR1 SGHRS and CDR2 YFSETQ. This CDR3 is 15 amino acids long.

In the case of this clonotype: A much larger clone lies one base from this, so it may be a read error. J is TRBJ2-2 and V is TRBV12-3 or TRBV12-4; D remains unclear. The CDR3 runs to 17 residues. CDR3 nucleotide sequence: TGTGCCAGCAGTTTGCAGGTTAAGATTTCGAACGCCGGGGAGCTGTTTTTT. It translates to CASSLQVKISNAGELFF.

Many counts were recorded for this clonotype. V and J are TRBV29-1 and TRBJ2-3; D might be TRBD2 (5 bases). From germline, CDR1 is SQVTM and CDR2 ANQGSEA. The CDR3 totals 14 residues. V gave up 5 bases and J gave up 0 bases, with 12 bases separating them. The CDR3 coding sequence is TGCAGCGTTCCCTCGGGCGGGAGCACAGATACGCAGTATTTT. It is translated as CSVPSGGSTDTQYF.

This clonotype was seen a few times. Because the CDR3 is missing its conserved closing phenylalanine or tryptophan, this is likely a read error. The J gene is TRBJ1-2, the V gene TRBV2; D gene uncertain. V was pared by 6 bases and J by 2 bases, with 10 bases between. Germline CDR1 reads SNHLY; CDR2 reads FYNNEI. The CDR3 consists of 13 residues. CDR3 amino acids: CASRQTLNYGYTL. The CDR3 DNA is TGTGCCAGCAGACAGACCCTCAACTATGGCTACACCCTC.

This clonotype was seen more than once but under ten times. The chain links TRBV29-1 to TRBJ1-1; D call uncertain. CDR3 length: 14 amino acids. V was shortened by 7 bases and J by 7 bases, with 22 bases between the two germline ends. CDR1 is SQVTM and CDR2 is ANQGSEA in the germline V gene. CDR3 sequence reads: CSGGDTLVKIEAFF. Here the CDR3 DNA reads TGCAGCGGAGGTGACACCCTGGTGAAGATTGAAGCTTTCTTT.

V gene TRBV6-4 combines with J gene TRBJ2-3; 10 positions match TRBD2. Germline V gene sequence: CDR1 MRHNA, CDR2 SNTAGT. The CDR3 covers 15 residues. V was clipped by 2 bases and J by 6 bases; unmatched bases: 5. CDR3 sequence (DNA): TGTGCCAGCAGTGACAACGGACTAGCGGTCGATACGCAGTATTTT. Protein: CASSDNGLAVDTQYF.

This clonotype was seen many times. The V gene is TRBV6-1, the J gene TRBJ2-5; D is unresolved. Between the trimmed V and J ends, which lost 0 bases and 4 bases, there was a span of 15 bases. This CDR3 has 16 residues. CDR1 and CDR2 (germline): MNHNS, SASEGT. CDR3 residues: CASSEARTNLGETQYF. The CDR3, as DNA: TGTGCCAGCAGTGAAGCGCGTACGAACCTGGGAGAGACCCAGTACTTC.

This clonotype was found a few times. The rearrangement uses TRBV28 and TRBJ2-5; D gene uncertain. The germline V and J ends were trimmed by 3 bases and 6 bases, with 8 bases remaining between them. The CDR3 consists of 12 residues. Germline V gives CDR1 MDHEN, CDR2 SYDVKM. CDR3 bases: TGTGCCAGCAGTTTCGGGCAGCAGACCCAGTACTTC. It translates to CASSFGQQTQYF.

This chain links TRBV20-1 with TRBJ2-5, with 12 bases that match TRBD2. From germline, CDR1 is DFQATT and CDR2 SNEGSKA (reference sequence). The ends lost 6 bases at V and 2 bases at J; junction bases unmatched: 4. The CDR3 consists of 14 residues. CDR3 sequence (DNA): TGCAGTGCCGGACTAGCGGGGATTCAAGAGACCCAGTACTTC. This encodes CSAGLAGIQETQYF.

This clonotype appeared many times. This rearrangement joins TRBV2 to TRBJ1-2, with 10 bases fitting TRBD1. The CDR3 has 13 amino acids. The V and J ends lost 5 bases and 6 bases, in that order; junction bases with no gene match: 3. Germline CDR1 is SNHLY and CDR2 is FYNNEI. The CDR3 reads CASSKTGGDGYTF. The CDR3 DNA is TGTGCCAGCAGTAAGACAGGGGGCGATGGCTACACCTTC.

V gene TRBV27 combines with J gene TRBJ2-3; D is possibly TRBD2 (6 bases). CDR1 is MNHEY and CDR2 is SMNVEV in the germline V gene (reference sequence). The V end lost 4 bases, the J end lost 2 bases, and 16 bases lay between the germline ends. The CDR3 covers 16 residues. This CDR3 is CASSSFGREDTDTQYF. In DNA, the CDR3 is TGTGCCAGCAGTTCCTTTGGCAGGGAGGACACAGATACGCAGTATTTT.

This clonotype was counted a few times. DNA of the CDR3: TGCAGCGCCGATGGCTTCGGGACAGGGGGGTACGAGCAGTACTTC. Encoded protein: CSADGFGTGGYEQYF. The gene calls are TRBV29-1 and TRBJ2-7, with 11 bases that match TRBD1. The germline V gene has CDR1 SQVTM and CDR2 ANQGSEA. V shed 7 bases, J shed 4 bases, and the junction held 12 bases outside the gene matches. The CDR3 is made up of 15 amino acids.

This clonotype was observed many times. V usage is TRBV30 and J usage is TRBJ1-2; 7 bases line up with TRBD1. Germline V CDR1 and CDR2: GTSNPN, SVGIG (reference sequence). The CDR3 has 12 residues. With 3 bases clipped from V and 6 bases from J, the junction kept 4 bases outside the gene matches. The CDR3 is CAWRETGNGYTF. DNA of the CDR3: TGTGCCTGGAGGGAGACAGGGAATGGCTACACCTTC.

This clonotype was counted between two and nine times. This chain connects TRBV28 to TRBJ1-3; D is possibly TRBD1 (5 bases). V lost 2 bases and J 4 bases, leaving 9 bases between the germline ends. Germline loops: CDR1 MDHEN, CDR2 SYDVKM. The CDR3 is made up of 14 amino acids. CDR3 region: CASSLGGRGNTIYF. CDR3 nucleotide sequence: TGTGCCAGCAGTTTAGGGGGTCGCGGAAACACCATATATTTT.

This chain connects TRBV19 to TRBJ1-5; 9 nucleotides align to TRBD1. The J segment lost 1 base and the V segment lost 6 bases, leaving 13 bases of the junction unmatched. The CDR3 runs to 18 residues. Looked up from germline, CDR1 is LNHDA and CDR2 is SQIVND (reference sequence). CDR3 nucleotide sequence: TGTGCCAGTAGCCCAACAGGGGGCCCACGGGGAAGCAATCAGCCCCAGCATTTT. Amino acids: CASSPTGGPRGSNQPQHF. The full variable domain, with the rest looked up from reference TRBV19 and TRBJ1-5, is DGGITQSPKYLFRKEGQNVTLSCEQNLNHDAMYWYRQDPGQGLRLIYYSQIVNDFQKGDIAEGYSVSREKKESFPLTVTSAQKNPTAFYLCASSPTGGPRGSNQPQHFGDGTRLSIL.

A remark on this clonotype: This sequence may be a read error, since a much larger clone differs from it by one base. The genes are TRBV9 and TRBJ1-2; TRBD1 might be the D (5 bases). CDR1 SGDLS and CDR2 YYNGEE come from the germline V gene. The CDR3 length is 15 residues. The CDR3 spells CAGSESPQGYYGYTF. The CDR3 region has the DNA TGTGCCGGCAGCGAGAGTCCGCAGGGATACTATGGCTACACCTTC.

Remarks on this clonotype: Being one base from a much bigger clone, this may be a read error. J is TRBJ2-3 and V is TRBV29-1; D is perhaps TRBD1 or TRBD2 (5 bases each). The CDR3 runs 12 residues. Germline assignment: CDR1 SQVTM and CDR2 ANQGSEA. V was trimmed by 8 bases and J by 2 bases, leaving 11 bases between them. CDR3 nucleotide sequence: TGCAGCATTGGGGGAAACACAGATACGCAGTATTTT. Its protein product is CSIGGNTDTQYF.

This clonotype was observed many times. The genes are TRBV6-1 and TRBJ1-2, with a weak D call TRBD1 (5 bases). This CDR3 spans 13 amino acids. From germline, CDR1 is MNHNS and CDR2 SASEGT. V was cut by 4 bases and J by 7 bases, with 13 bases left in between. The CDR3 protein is CASSVPDISGYTF. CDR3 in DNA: TGTGCCAGCAGTGTCCCGGACATCAGTGGCTACACCTTC.

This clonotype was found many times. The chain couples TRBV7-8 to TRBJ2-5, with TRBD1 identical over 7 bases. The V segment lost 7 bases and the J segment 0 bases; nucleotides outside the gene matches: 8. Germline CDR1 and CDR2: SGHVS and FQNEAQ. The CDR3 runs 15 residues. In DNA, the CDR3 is TGTGCCAGCATCCTCCAGGGGGAGAACCAAGAGACCCAGTACTTC. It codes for CASILQGENQETQYF.